The clone carrying this TCR beta chain was picked up a small number of times. Researchers prepared the TCRbeta library using unique molecular identifiers, the study reports. TCRdb redid the calling of the PCR reads with MiXCR, one entry per CDR3 protein. The sample lists some 840,000 distinct CDR3 sequences, 16% seen once, with approximately 4.5% in the top ten. The data stem from a study of T-cell reconstitution after alpha-beta-depleted transplantation in children. The CDR3 has 16 residues. The ends were cut back, 1 base at V and 4 bases at J, with 16 bases in the middle. Germline V lookup: CDR1 SGHRS, CDR2 YFSETQ.

The specimen was PBMCs, mostly from graft donor cells, collected 360 days after TCRalphabeta/CD19-depleted stem cell transplant. The rearrangement uses TRBV5-1 and TRBJ2-3; the D gene is possibly TRBD2 (5 bases). The clonotype originates from a male patient younger than 18 who had a stem cell transplant for acute lymphoblastic leukemia, so the T cells may come from the graft donor. CDR3 nucleotides: TGCGCCAGCAGCTTGCCGGACGACGGGGTAGCAGATACGCAGTATTTT. Translating it yields CASSLPDDGVADTQYF.